A single sample is the source of the 10 T cell receptor beta chains below, sequenced in a study of blood T cells in healthy people across ages. It was with a sample-barcoded 5' primer and a J-beta primer mix that a second PCR of roughly 7 to 12 cycles was run. Using its own MiXCR run on the 5' RACE reads, TCRdb lists one record per CDR3 protein. This sample yields about 640,000 distinct CDR3 sequences, of which approximately 30% are seen a single time; 15% to 19% belongs to the top ten. Input material: blood. The receptor set was obtained from an elderly woman in good health.

This clonotype was detected ten times or more. The chain employs TRBV5-1 and TRBJ2-7, with 13 nucleotides matching TRBD2. The CDR3 length is 15 residues. Germline V gives CDR1 SGHRS, CDR2 YFSETQ. V shed 5 bases, J shed 12 bases, and the junction held 14 bases outside the gene matches. CDR3: CASRDGTSGDPRRYF. DNA for the CDR3: TGCGCCAGCAGGGATGGGACTAGCGGGGACCCGAGGAGGTACTTC.

This clonotype was seen at least ten times. V and J are TRBV18 and TRBJ1-2, with D perhaps TRBD1 (6 bases). Germline V gives CDR1 KGHSH, CDR2 LQKENI. Deletions cut 0 bases from V and 5 bases from J, with 10 bases between. The CDR3 is 14 amino acids. CDR3 sequence (DNA): TGTGCCAGCTCACCACCGGCAGGGGTTTATGGCTACACCTTC. It yields the protein CASSPPAGVYGYTF.

Details on this clonotype: The junction and the germline gene differ at one end; a read error may be behind it. V usage is TRBV7-9 and J usage is TRBJ2-4; a possible D gene is TRBD2 (6 bases). CDR1 SEHNR and CDR2 FQNEAQ come from the germline V gene (reference sequence). The CDR3 totals 14 residues. The CDR3 reads CTSSLGLTKNIQYF. The CDR3 coding sequence is TGTACCAGCAGCTTAGGACTAACCAAAAACATTCAGTACTTC.

This rearrangement joins TRBV16 to TRBJ1-2; 7 bases are a match to TRBD1. The CDR3 consists of 19 residues. Germline assignment: CDR1 KGHSY and CDR2 FQNENV. With 3 bases clipped from V and 0 bases from J, the junction kept 16 bases outside the gene matches. The CDR3 DNA is TGTGCCAGCAGCCATTCGACAGGGTCTATGCCGTCAGCTAACTATGGCTACACCTTC. Residues: CASSHSTGSMPSANYGYTF. Combining the CDR3 with reference TRBV16 and TRBJ1-2 gives the whole variable domain GEEVAQTPKHLVRGEGQKAKLYCAPIKGHSYVFWYQQVLKNEFKFLISFQNENVFDETGMPKERFSAKCLPNSPCSLEIQATKLEDSAVYFCASSHSTGSMPSANYGYTFGSGTRLTVV.

The chain recombines TRBV3-1 with TRBJ1-2; perhaps TRBD1 as D (6 bases). The CDR3 is 14 residues long. V was clipped by 0 bases and J by 4 bases, with 9 bases between them. Germline V gene sequence: CDR1 LGHDT, CDR2 YNNKEL (reference sequence). The CDR3 is CASSQEGHVYGYTF. The CDR3 nucleotides are TGTGCCAGCAGCCAAGAGGGACACGTCTATGGCTACACCTTC.

This clonotype was seen at least ten times. This sequence joins TRBV30 and TRBJ2-1; D is unclear. Germline V gives CDR1 GTSNPN, CDR2 SVGIG (reference sequence). This CDR3 has 13 amino acids. V was trimmed by 3 bases and J by 7 bases, leaving 13 bases between them. CDR3 DNA sequence: TGTGCCTGGAGAGGCAGTATGGGTAATGAGCAGTTCTTC. Residues: CAWRGSMGNEQFF.

To note about this clonotype: Germline is not matched at one junction end, which may reflect a read error. V is TRBV5-1 and J is TRBJ1-1, with D perhaps matching TRBD1 (5 bases). The length of the CDR3 is 15 residues. Germline-derived CDR1 and CDR2 are SGHRS and YFSETQ. The CDR3: CASNPDQGMNTEAFF. The CDR3 DNA follows: TGCGCTAGCAACCCGGATCAGGGTATGAACACTGAAGCTTTCTTT.

This clonotype has at least ten counts. The V and J genes are TRBV7-9 and TRBJ1-5; D is ambiguous. CDR3 length equals 14 residues. Trimming shortened V by 1 base and J by 3 bases, and 7 bases separated the two germline ends. Germline V gives CDR1 SEHNR, CDR2 FQNEAQ (reference sequence). The CDR3 loop reads CASSLGQANQPQHF. The DNA for the CDR3 is TGTGCCAGCAGCTTAGGACAAGCCAATCAGCCCCAGCATTTT.

A few counts support this clonotype. A read error is possible here, since a much larger clone lies one base away. V gene TRBV9 combines with J gene TRBJ2-7; D assignment may be TRBD1 or TRBD2 (5 bases each). The V gene lost 3 bases and the J gene lost 7 bases, with 20 bases spanning the gap. The CDR3 has 15 amino acids. Germline assignment: CDR1 SGDLS and CDR2 YYNGEE. The CDR3 sequence: CASSAEGQGYNEQYF. CDR3 in DNA: TGTGCCAGCAGCGCCGAGGGGCAGGGATACAATGAGCAGTACTTC.

This chain joins TRBV4-2 and TRBJ2-5; D is unresolved. Germline CDR1 and CDR2: LGHNA and YNFKEQ. V lost 1 base to trimming and J lost 12 bases, with 15 bases between them. The CDR3 runs 13 residues. The CDR3 DNA reads TGTGCCAGCAGCCAAGTATCGTCGCCCTTGGAGTACTTC. This encodes CASSQVSSPLEYF.